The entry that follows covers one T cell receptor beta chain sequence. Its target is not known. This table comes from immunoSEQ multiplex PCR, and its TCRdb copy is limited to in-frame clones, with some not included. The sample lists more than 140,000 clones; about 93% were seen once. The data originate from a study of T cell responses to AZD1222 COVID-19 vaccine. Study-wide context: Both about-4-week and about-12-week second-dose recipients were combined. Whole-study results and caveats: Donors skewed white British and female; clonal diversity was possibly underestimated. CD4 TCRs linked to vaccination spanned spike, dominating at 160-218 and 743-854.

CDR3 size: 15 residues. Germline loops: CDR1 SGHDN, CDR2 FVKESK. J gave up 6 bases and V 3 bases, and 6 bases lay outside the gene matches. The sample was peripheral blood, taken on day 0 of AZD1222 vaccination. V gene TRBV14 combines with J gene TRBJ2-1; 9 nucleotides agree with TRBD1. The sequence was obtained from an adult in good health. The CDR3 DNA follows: TGTGCCAGCAGCCAGATAGACAGGGGGTTCAATGAGCAGTTCTTC. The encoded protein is CASSQIDRGFNEQFF.